This T cell receptor (beta chain) was found in a study of T-cell reconstitution after alpha-beta-depleted transplantation in children. Study-level results: As was reported, about two months after transplant, alpha-beta T cells came from several hundred expanded graft clones.

The library targeted TCRbeta and was prepared with unique molecular identifiers. TCRdb itself ran the PCR reads through MiXCR, one entry per CDR3 protein. The sample lists about 900,000 distinct CDR3 sequences, about 29% occurring once. As regards this clonotype: The antigen is unknown.

Sample: PBMCs, mostly from graft donor cells, taken 360 days after TCRalphabeta/CD19-depleted stem cell transplant. The sequence came from a boy in the first two years of life who had a stem cell transplant for SCID, so the T cells may come from the graft donor.

The CDR3 bases are TGCAGCGGGCGGAGGGGGGAGACCCAGTACTTC. Its translation is CSGRRGETQYF. The chain employs TRBV29-1 and TRBJ2-5; TRBD1 or TRBD2 may be the D gene (6 bases each). The CDR3 contains 11 residues. V shed 7 bases and J shed 5 bases, with 11 bases lying between them. The germline gives CDR1 SQVTM, CDR2 ANQGSEA.